These 19 T cell receptor beta chains originate from one sample sequenced in a study of T cells after yellow fever vaccination. TCRdb reprocessed the 5' RACE reads with MiXCR, giving one entry per CDR3 protein. In the table there are about 170,000 distinct CDR3 sequences, approximately 6.2% of which are singletons. Material: CD4+ T cells sorted from PBMCs, obtained on the day of the first yellow fever vaccination. The receptor source for this set is a young man who received the YFV17D yellow fever vaccine.

This clonotype came up a few times. The rearrangement uses TRBV7-9 and TRBJ1-1, with D maybe TRBD1 (5 bases). Looked up from germline, CDR1 is SEHNR and CDR2 is FQNEAQ (reference sequence). The CDR3 runs to 15 residues. Trimming took 2 bases from V and 2 from J, leaving 12 bases between them. CDR3 loop: CASSLRGPSNTEAFF. The CDR3 region has the DNA TGTGCCAGCAGCTTAAGGGGCCCTTCAAACACTGAAGCTTTCTTT. Supplemented by reference TRBV7-9 and TRBJ1-1, the full variable domain reads DTGVSQNPRHKITKRGQNVTFRCDPISEHNRLYWYRQTLGQGPEFLTYFQNEAQLEKSRLLSDRFSAERPKGSFSTLEIQRTEQGDSAMYLCASSLRGPSNTEAFFGQGTRLTVV.

At least ten counts were recorded for this clonotype. The chain couples TRBV20-1 to TRBJ1-2; 9 bases map to TRBD1. CDR3 length equals 15 residues. The germline CDR1 and CDR2 sequences are DFQATT and SNEGSKA (reference sequence). The J segment lost 2 bases and the V segment lost 6 bases, leaving 10 bases of the junction unmatched. CDR3 loop: CSAMGQGIWNYGYTF. CDR3 DNA: TGCAGTGCCATGGGACAGGGAATTTGGAACTATGGCTACACCTTC.

This clonotype has only a few counts. The chain recombines TRBV7-2 with TRBJ1-5; TRBD1 might be the D (5 bases). The V and J ends lost 5 bases and 5 bases respectively, with 13 bases between them. Germline V gene sequence: CDR1 SGHTA, CDR2 FQGNSA. The CDR3 spans 14 residues. The CDR3 DNA follows: TGTGCCAGCAGCACCCGGGGGGGTGATCAGCCCCAGCATTTT. It yields the protein CASSTRGGDQPQHF.

V is TRBV4-3 and J is TRBJ1-2; no clear D gene. The CDR3 length is 14 residues. CDR1 is LGHNA and CDR2 is YSLEER in the germline V gene. Trimming pared 3 bases from V and 4 bases from J, leaving 12 bases between. In DNA, the CDR3 is TGCGCCAGCAGCCAGGCCCCGGGAATCTATGGCTACACCTTC. This translates into CASSQAPGIYGYTF.

V is TRBV10-2 and J is TRBJ2-2, with D perhaps given as TRBD1 or TRBD2 (5 bases each). Trimming took off 7 bases at V and 2 bases at J, with 11 bases between the two ends. Per germline, CDR1 WSHSY and CDR2 SAAADI. The CDR3 totals 14 residues. The CDR3 sequence is CASTSGTNTGELFF. CDR3 in DNA: TGCGCCAGCACATCCGGGACCAACACCGGGGAGCTGTTTTTT.

This clonotype was counted a few times. The chain recombines TRBV4-1 with TRBJ1-1; perhaps TRBD1 as D (6 bases). V lost 0 bases and J lost 1, with 15 bases in between. CDR3 length equals 17 residues. Germline lookup yields CDR1 MGHRA and CDR2 YSYEKL. The CDR3 protein is CASSQDDIGGWNTEAFF. CDR3 bases: TGCGCCAGCAGCCAAGATGACATAGGGGGGTGGAACACTGAAGCTTTCTTT.

This clonotype was found many times. V usage is TRBV5-1 and J usage is TRBJ2-7; D perhaps matches TRBD1 (7 bases). Germline V gives CDR1 SGHRS, CDR2 YFSETQ. Trimming left V 4 bases short and J 0 bases short, with 14 bases between. The CDR3 totals 15 residues. The CDR3 protein is CASSLAGQTSYEQYF. Written as DNA, the CDR3 is TGCGCCAGCAGCCTGGCGGGACAGACCTCCTACGAGCAGTACTTC.

This clonotype was seen more than once but under ten times. This chain joins TRBV5-1 and TRBJ1-1; 11 positions match TRBD1. The CDR3 covers 16 residues. The germline gives CDR1 SGHRS, CDR2 YFSETQ. V shed 4 bases and J 0 bases; nucleotides not matched to a gene: 5. Written as DNA, the CDR3 is TGCGCCAGCAGCCTCGGACAGGGGGCCTTGAACACTGAAGCTTTCTTT. Its translation: CASSLGQGALNTEAFF.

This clonotype was seen repeatedly, ten times or more. The chain joins TRBV29-1 to TRBJ1-1; maybe TRBD1 (5 bases). Germline V lookup: CDR1 SQVTM, CDR2 ANQGSEA. This CDR3 has 13 amino acids. Between the trimmed V and J ends, which lost 3 bases and 4 bases, there was a span of 12 bases. The CDR3 DNA reads as TGCAGCGTTGAGTTGGGGCGAGGCACTGAAGCTTTCTTT. This gives the protein CSVELGRGTEAFF.

Turning to this clonotype: A much more abundant neighbour one base away suggests this may be a read error. V is TRBV6-2 or TRBV6-3 and J is TRBJ1-3; D gene unclear. CDR1 and CDR2 (germline): MNHEY, SVGEGT. The CDR3 covers 15 residues. CDR3 amino acids: CASSYSTGSGNTMYF. Here the CDR3 DNA reads TGTGCCAGCAGTTACTCGACGGGCTCTGGAAACACCATGTATTTT.

CDR3 DNA sequence: TGTGCCAGCAGCTTGGCAGCGGGGGGCTCCTACGAGCAGTACTTC. Its protein product is CASSLAAGGSYEQYF. The V gene is TRBV5-4, the J gene TRBJ2-7; 9 bases map to TRBD2. CDR3 length: 15 amino acids. Germline CDR1 and CDR2: SGHNT and YYREEE (reference sequence). J was trimmed by 0 bases and V by 0 bases; bases with no gene match: 1.

This clonotype was recorded many times. The chain employs TRBV12-3 or TRBV12-4 and TRBJ2-5; D may be TRBD2 (6 bases). The CDR3 extends over 13 amino acids. Trimming took 3 bases from V and 4 from J, leaving 9 bases between them. The CDR3 region is CASSFAGPETQYF. CDR3 DNA: TGTGCCAGCAGTTTTGCGGGGCCAGAGACCCAGTACTTC.

Many counts were recorded for this clonotype. This chain uses TRBV5-1 with TRBJ1-3; D may be TRBD1 (5 bases). The CDR3 spans 13 residues. Trimming left V 9 bases short and J 2 bases short, with 12 bases between. Germline V lookup: CDR1 SGHRS, CDR2 YFSETQ. CDR3 nucleotide sequence: TGCGCCATCCAGACAGAAGCTGGAAACACCATATATTTT. This translates into CAIQTEAGNTIYF.

This clonotype was found a few times. This chain connects TRBV12-3 or TRBV12-4 to TRBJ1-5; D ambiguous. This CDR3 has 13 residues. V lost 5 bases to trimming and J lost 4 bases, with 9 bases between them. The CDR3 here is CASSTRENQPQHF. In nucleotides, the CDR3 is TGTGCCAGCAGTACCCGGGAAAATCAGCCCCAGCATTTT.

This clonotype was seen more than once but under ten times. This chain connects TRBV7-8 to TRBJ1-5, with a weak D call TRBD1 (6 bases). Germline V gene sequence: CDR1 SGHVS, CDR2 FQNEAQ. The V and J ends lost 3 bases and 4 bases respectively, with 13 bases between them. CDR3 length: 15 residues. In nucleotides, the CDR3 is TGTGCCAGCAGCTTTCAGGGGATAAGGAATCAGCCCCAGCATTTT. Translated: CASSFQGIRNQPQHF.

This chain connects TRBV20-1 to TRBJ1-6, with 10 bases matching TRBD1. Germline V CDR1 and CDR2: DFQATT, SNEGSKA (reference sequence). CDR3 size: 15 residues. V gave up 3 bases and J gave up 10 bases; unmatched junction bases: 9. The CDR3 reads CSARRRDRGGSPLHF. The CDR3 DNA follows: TGCAGTGCTAGGCGCCGGGACAGGGGAGGGTCACCCCTCCACTTT.

Ten or more counts support this clonotype. This chain joins TRBV7-8 and TRBJ2-5; D ambiguous. V was cut by 5 bases and J by 1 base, with 11 bases left in between. This CDR3 spans 14 amino acids. Germline assignment: CDR1 SGHVS and CDR2 FQNEAQ. The CDR3 DNA reads as TGTGCCAGCAGCCTATCGGGCCTCCAAGAGACCCAGTACTTC. Amino acids: CASSLSGLQETQYF. Variable domain in full (rest from reference TRBV7-8 and TRBJ2-5): GAGVSQSPRYKVAKRGQDVALRCDPISGHVSLFWYQQALGQGPEFLTYFQNEAQLDKSGLPSDRFFAERPEGSVSTLKIQRTQQEDSAVYLCASSLSGLQETQYFGPGTRLLVL.

This clonotype occurred a few times. The chain employs TRBV4-3 and TRBJ2-5; 9 bases are a match to TRBD2. The CDR3 runs 16 residues. CDR1 is LGHNA, CDR2 YSLEER, per germline. J lost 5 bases, V lost 1 base, and 8 bases had no gene match. The CDR3 DNA follows: TGCGCCAGCAGCCAAGGACCAGCGGGGGGATGGGAGACCCAGTACTTC. Translation gives CASSQGPAGGWETQYF.

This clonotype showed up many times. The chain couples TRBV6-2 or TRBV6-3 to TRBJ2-5; either TRBD1 or TRBD2 may supply D (5 bases each). The CDR3 is 13 amino acids. V was clipped by 5 bases and J by 5 bases, with 12 bases between them. Germline values: CDR1 MNHEY, CDR2 SVGEGT. The CDR3 coding sequence is TGTGCCAGCAGTGGACACGGGACGGAGACCCAGTACTTC. The encoded protein is CASSGHGTETQYF.